This T cell receptor (beta chain) was identified in a study of post-analysis software for immune sequencing data (dated by TCRdb to the mid-2010s). Concerning the study at large: Recorded disease courses included relapsing-remitting, secondary progressive and progressive-relapsing multiple sclerosis, with some patients lacking subtype annotation. The patient repertoires were set against 10 or so previously published healthy control repertoires from donors whose ages ranged from roughly 6 to 25 years. A subset of samples was prepared in parallel using single-end sample barcoding, then pooled and co-amplified after Illumina adapter ligation. Study-wide findings and limitations: Direct clustering with F measure showed strong co-clustering of samples prepared in the same batch, prompting a batch-effect correction. Multiple sclerosis patients had significantly lower normalized Chao1 diversity than controls, a result that suggests substantial peripheral T-cell clonal expansion. The multiple sclerosis patient group was slightly younger than the control group. Patients showed significantly higher frequencies than controls for about 5 TRBV segments, among them TRBV5-6, TRBV5-1 and TRBV20-1.

The library was made by PCR. The instrument given in TCRdb is Illumina HiSeq 2500. Unique molecular identifiers were incorporated into TCR beta cDNA libraries to reduce PCR and sequencing biases. Roughly 0.5 million cDNA molecules were obtained per 1 to 10 million input T cells, so each molecule approximated one T cell. The same protocol used for the earlier healthy control dataset was applied to prepare and sequence the patient libraries. Samples belonging to the same batch were prepared together, multiplexed and sequenced on a shared HiSeq lane. As for how the authors treated the data: Raw barcoded reads were processed with MIGEC, and single-read molecular identifier groups were discarded before consensus assembly and CDR3 extraction. Clonotype tables were post-analysed with VDJtools, normalizing diversity by down-sampling all datasets to the smallest sample size. In repertoire overlap clustering, CDR3 amino acid sequences, but not nucleotide sequences, were matched to correct batch-related cross-sample contamination. TCRdb trimmed the raw reads at Q25, called clones with MiXCR and kept productive beta chains. Rows with one shared CDR3 protein collapse into an entry with the most common genes and DNA. TCRdb assigned the V and J calls; the authors' analysis was not used. Across this sample there are roughly 400,000 distinct CDR3 sequences, with approximately 38% seen only once. 7.6% of the sample comes from the top ten.

CDR1 is given as SGDLS and CDR2 as YYNGEE, both from the germline V gene. Its CDR3 holds 13 amino acids, cysteine through phenylalanine. This entry keeps only the CDR3 DNA: 39 bases, framed from base 1. Deletion took 3 bases off V and 4 bases off J, with a span of 10 bases between the germline ends. This clonotype turned up a few times. This clone's antigen is unknown. Base qualities are not recorded, but no much larger clone differs from it by a single base. TCR beta repertoires were profiled from peripheral blood of under 15 young patients with multiple sclerosis to demonstrate the VDJtools post-analysis software. The multiple sclerosis patients were children and adolescents ranging in age from roughly 6 to 15 years.

The sequenced material came from blood. The sequence joins TRBV9 to TRBJ1-1; D gene: possibly TRBD1, on 6 matching bases. The sequence was obtained from a girl aged 2-10 years with multiple sclerosis. The DNA sequence follows: TGTGCCAGCAGCGAACAGGGATCCACTGAAGCTTTCTTT. This translates into CASSEQGSTEAFF.